Presented here are 20 T cell receptor beta chains from one specimen sequenced in a study of monozygotic twins with inflammatory bowel disease. TCRdb reworked the 5' RACE reads into one entry per CDR3 protein, no DNA. In all, the sample yields a few hundred thousand distinct CDR3 sequences. Sequencing input: blood. Receptor source: a human donor with ulcerative colitis or Crohn's disease, or a healthy co-twin of an affected twin (not recorded which).

The V and J genes are TRBV20-1 and TRBJ2-5; the TRBD1 assignment by TCRdb is unverifiable without DNA. Germline assignment: CDR1 DFQATT and CDR2 SNEGSKA (reference sequence). The CDR3 covers 14 residues. CDR3 loop: CSAIRQGMKETQYF.

The chain combines TRBV12-3 or TRBV12-4 with TRBJ1-3; checking the TCRdb D call of TRBD1 is not possible without DNA. This CDR3 is built from 17 residues. CDR3 residues: CASSHPGTGTSGNTIYF.

CDR3 residues: CASSQDLRGNSYNEQFF. The chain combines TRBV4-2 with TRBJ2-1; TCRdb proposes TRBD2, but this gene call is untestable without DNA. CDR1 is LGHNA, CDR2 YNFKEQ, per germline. This CDR3 region has 17 residues.

J is TRBJ1-3 and V is TRBV11-2; TCRdb indicates TRBD1, and absent DNA this call remains unverified. Germline V CDR1 and CDR2: SGHAT, FQNNGV. The CDR3 is made up of 18 amino acids. The CDR3 reads CASSLGGTGTSSGNTIYF.

V gene TRBV5-1 combines with J gene TRBJ1-1; checking the TCRdb D call of TRBD1 is not possible without DNA. The CDR3 is made up of 16 amino acids. The germline V gene encodes CDR1 SGHRS and CDR2 YFSETQ. CDR3 loop: CASSLRTGVMNTEAFF.

V gene TRBV5-6 combines with J gene TRBJ2-3; TCRdb picks TRBD1, but there is no DNA to check that call. Germline lookup yields CDR1 SGHDT and CDR2 YYEEEE. The length of the CDR3 is 16 residues. The CDR3: CASSLMGDAVGDTQYF.

V usage is TRBV30 and J usage is TRBJ1-1; TCRdb returns TRBD1, unconfirmable since there is no DNA. This CDR3 comprises 12 residues. The germline V gene has CDR1 GTSNPN and CDR2 SVGIG (reference sequence). CDR3 in amino acids: CARQGWEAEAFF.

The V gene is TRBV7-2, the J gene TRBJ2-1; with no DNA, the TCRdb D assignment of TRBD2 cannot be verified. CDR1 is SGHTA, CDR2 FQGNSA, per germline. The CDR3 is 14 residues long. CDR3 protein: CAGSFRGTSGGSFF.

The V call is TRBV7-2, the J call TRBJ1-1; TCRdb outputs TRBD1, but without DNA this stays unchecked. Germline V gene data show CDR1 as SGHTA and CDR2 as FQGNSA. This CDR3 comprises 15 residues. CDR3 sequence: CASSFKGLSNTEAFF.

This sequence joins TRBV7-2 and TRBJ1-1. Germline values: CDR1 SGHTA, CDR2 FQGNSA. This CDR3 is 13 amino acids long. The CDR3 sequence is CASSLMEDTEAFF.

V and J are TRBV9 and TRBJ2-6. CDR1 and CDR2 (germline): SGDLS, YYNGEE. The CDR3 spans 15 residues. CDR3 in amino acids: CASSVEGTGANVLTF.

The V gene is TRBV7-2, the J gene TRBJ2-7; with no DNA, the TCRdb D assignment of TRBD1 cannot be verified. The CDR3 spans 14 residues. Germline lookup yields CDR1 SGHTA and CDR2 FQGNSA. CDR3 sequence: CASSKDSHTYEQYF. The full variable domain, with the rest looked up from reference TRBV7-2 and TRBJ2-7, is GAGVSQSPSNKVTEKGKDVELRCDPISGHTALYWYRQSLGQGLEFLIYFQGNSAPDKSGLPSDRFSAERTGGSVSTLTIQRTQQEDSAVYLCASSKDSHTYEQYFGPGTRLTVT.

V and J are TRBV5-1 and TRBJ2-3. The CDR3 totals 14 residues. CDR1 is SGHRS, CDR2 YFSETQ, per germline. CDR3 residues: CASSQDSAGDTQYF.

V gene TRBV19 combines with J gene TRBJ1-2. Germline lookup yields CDR1 LNHDA and CDR2 SQIVND (reference sequence). This CDR3 region has 13 residues. The CDR3: CASKRGSYYGYTF.

The chain links TRBV7-8 to TRBJ1-1; TCRdb picks TRBD1, but there is no DNA to check that call. CDR1 SGHVS and CDR2 FQNEAQ come from the germline V gene. This CDR3 is 16 amino acids long. The CDR3 protein is CASSTYHTGGNTEAFF.

CDR3 sequence reads: CASSDRAGPAATNEKLFF. This chain links TRBV12-3 or TRBV12-4 with TRBJ1-4; TCRdb reports TRBD1, a call that lacks DNA to check it against. The CDR3 length is 18 residues.

The chain couples TRBV5-1 to TRBJ1-2; TCRdb's D call, TRBD1, is unchecked because there is no DNA. The CDR3 is made up of 12 amino acids. Germline V CDR1 and CDR2: SGHRS, YFSETQ. The CDR3 is CASMAASRGYTF. Using reference TRBV5-1 and TRBJ1-2 for the parts outside the CDR3, the full variable domain is KAGVTQTPRYLIKTRGQQVTLSCSPISGHRSVSWYQQTPGQGLQFLFEYFSETQRNKGNFPGRFSGRQFSNSRSEMNVSTLELGDSALYLCASMAASRGYTFGSGTRLTVV.

The chain has TRBV5-5 and TRBJ2-3; without DNA, the TCRdb call of TRBD1 cannot be checked. Germline values: CDR1 SGHKS, CDR2 YYEKEE (reference sequence). This CDR3 contains 13 residues. CDR3 in amino acids: CASGGVKTDTQYF.

This chain's CDR3 is CASSLAEAGWTYGYTF. The chain joins TRBV7-2 to TRBJ1-2; TCRdb's D gene call, TRBD1, goes unchecked for lack of DNA. This CDR3 comprises 16 residues. Germline lookup yields CDR1 SGHTA and CDR2 FQGNSA.

The CDR3 sequence: CASSPGLRAAGELFF. This chain connects TRBV4-1 to TRBJ2-2; the TCRdb call, TRBD2, lacks DNA for checking. CDR3 length: 15 amino acids. CDR1 and CDR2 from the germline V gene are MGHRA and YSYEKL.